This T cell receptor (beta chain) was sequenced for a study of cytomegalovirus exposure and HLA in healthy donors. General observations from the study: A missense DCLRE1C variant was associated with V- and J-gene trimming of TCR beta chains in a later analysis, and an independent cohort replicated the association.

Worth noting for this clone: Its antigen is currently unknown.

PCR was performed using 60 Vbeta and 13 Jbeta primers. Sequenced by immunoSEQ multiplex PCR; TCRdb stores in-frame clones only, minus some. The sample includes around 300,000 clones, approximately 84% of them seen just once. The specimen sequenced was PBMCs. The sequence was collected from a woman aged 35 to 49 in good health and CMV-seropositive.

The CDR3 region has the DNA TGTGCCAGCAGCTTAGAGGCTAGCGAACCCAAAAACATTCAGTACTTC. This gives the protein CASSLEASEPKNIQYF. V gene TRBV7-2 combines with J gene TRBJ2-4; D is possibly TRBD2 (6 bases). The germline CDR1 and CDR2 sequences are SGHTA and FQGNSA. V lost 1 base and J 2 bases, leaving 12 bases between the germline ends. The CDR3 sequence is 16 residues long. The full variable domain, completed using reference TRBV7-2 and TRBJ2-4, is GAGVSQSPSNKVTEKGKDVELRCDPISGHTALYWYRQSLGQGLEFLIYFQGNSAPDKSGLPSDRFSAERTGGSVSTLTIQRTQQEDSAVYLCASSLEASEPKNIQYFGAGTRLSVL.